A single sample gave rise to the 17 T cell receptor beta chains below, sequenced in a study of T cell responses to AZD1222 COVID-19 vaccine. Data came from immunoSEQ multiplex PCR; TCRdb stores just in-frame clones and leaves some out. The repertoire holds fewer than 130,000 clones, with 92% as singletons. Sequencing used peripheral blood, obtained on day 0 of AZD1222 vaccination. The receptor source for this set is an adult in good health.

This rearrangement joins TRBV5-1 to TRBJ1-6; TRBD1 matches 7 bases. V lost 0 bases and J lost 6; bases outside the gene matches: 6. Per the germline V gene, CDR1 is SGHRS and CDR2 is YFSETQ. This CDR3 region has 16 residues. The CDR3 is CASSLGQGATNSPLHF. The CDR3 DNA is TGCGCCAGCAGCTTGGGACAGGGCGCGACTAATTCACCCCTCCACTTT.

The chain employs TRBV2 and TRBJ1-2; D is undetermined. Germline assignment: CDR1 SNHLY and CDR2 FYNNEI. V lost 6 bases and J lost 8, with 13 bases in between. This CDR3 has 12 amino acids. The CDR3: CASRVPSEGYTF. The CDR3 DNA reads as TGTGCCAGCAGGGTTCCTTCTGAGGGCTACACCTTC.

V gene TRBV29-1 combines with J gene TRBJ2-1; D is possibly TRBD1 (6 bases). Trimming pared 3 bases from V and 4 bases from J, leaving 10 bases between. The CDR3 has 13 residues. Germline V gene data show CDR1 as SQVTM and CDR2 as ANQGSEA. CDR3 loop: CSVDGGTYNEQFF. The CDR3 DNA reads TGCAGCGTTGATGGTGGGACATACAATGAGCAGTTCTTC.

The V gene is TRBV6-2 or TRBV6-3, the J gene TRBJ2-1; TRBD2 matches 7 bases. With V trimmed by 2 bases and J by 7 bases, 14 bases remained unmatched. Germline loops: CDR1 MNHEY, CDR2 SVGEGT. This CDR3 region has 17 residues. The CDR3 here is CASSYAPPGRALNEQFF. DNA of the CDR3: TGTGCCAGCAGTTACGCCCCTCCAGGGAGGGCCCTAAATGAGCAGTTCTTC.

The CDR3 sequence: CAWSLNLERQPQHF. CDR3 DNA: TGTGCCTGGAGTCTGAATCTGGAGAGGCAGCCCCAGCATTTT. V gene TRBV30 combines with J gene TRBJ1-5; D unresolved. The CDR3 consists of 14 residues. V lost 2 bases and J lost 7, with 15 bases in between. CDR1 is GTSNPN and CDR2 is SVGIG in the germline V gene (reference sequence).

The CDR3 DNA sequence: TGCAGTGCTAGTCCGGGACTAGCGGTATACAATGAGCAGTTCTTC. It is translated as CSASPGLAVYNEQFF. V is TRBV20-1 and J is TRBJ2-1; 11 bases agree with TRBD2. The germline gives CDR1 DFQATT, CDR2 SNEGSKA (reference sequence). The junction had 5 bases not matched to a gene; V was cut back by 3 bases and J by 4 bases. CDR3 size: 15 residues.

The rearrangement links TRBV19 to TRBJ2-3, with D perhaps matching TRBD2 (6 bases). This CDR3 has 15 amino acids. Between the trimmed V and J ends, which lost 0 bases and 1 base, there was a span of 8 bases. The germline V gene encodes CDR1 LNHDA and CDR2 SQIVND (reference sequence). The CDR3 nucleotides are TGTGCCAGTAGTATAGAGGAGGGCCGCACAGATACGCAGTATTTT. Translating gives CASSIEEGRTDTQYF.

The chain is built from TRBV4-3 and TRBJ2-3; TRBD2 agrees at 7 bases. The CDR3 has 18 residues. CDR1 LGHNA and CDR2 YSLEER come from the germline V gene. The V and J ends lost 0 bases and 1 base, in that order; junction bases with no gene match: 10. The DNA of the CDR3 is TGCGCCAGCAGCCAAGATTCCGGGGCTAGCGGTGGCACAGATACGCAGTATTTT. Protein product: CASSQDSGASGGTDTQYF.

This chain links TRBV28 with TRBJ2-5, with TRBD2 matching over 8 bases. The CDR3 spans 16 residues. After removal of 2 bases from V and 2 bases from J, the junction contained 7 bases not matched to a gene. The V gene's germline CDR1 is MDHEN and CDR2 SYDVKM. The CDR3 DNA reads TGTGCCAGCAGTTTAGTTCTGCCTAGCGGGCAAGAGACCCAGTACTTC. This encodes CASSLVLPSGQETQYF.

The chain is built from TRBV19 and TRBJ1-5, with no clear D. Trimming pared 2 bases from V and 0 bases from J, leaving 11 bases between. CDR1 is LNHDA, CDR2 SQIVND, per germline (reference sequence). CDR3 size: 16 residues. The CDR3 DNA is TGTGCCAGTAGTATATCAGGAGCGTATAGCAATCAGCCCCAGCATTTT. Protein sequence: CASSISGAYSNQPQHF.

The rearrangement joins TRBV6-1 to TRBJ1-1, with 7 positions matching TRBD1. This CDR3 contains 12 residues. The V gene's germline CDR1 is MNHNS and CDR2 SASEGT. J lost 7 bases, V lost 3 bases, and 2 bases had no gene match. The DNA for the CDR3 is TGTGCCAGCAGTGAGACAGGGTATGAAGCTTTCTTT. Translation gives CASSETGYEAFF.

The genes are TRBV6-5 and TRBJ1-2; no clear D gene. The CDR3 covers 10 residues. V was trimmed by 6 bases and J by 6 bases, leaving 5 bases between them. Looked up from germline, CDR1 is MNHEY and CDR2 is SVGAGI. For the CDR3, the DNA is TGTGCCAGCAGCAAGCATGGCTACACCTTC. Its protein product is CASSKHGYTF.

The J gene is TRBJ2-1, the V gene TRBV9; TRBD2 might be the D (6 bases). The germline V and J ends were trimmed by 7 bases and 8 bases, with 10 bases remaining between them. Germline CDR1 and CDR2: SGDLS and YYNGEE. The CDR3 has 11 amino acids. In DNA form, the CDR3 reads TGTGCCAGCGGAGGGGCACATGAGCAGTTCTTC. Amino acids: CASGGAHEQFF. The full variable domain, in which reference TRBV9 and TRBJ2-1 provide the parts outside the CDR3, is DSGVTQTPKHLITATGQRVTLRCSPRSGDLSVYWYQQSLDQGLQFLIQYYNGEERAKGNILERFSAQQFPDLHSELNLSSLELGDSALYFCASGGAHEQFFGPGTRLTVL.

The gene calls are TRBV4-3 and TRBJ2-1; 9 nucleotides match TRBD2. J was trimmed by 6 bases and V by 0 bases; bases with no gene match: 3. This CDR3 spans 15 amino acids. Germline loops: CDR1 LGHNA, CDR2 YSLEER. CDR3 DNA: TGCGCCAGCAGCCAAGACAGGCGGGAGGGCAATGAGCAGTTCTTC. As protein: CASSQDRREGNEQFF.

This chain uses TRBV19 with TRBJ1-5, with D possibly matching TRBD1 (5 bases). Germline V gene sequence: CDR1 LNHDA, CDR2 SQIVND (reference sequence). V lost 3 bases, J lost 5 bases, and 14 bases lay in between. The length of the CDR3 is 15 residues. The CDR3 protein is CASSMAPQGDQPQHF. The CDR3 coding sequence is TGTGCCAGTAGTATGGCCCCCCAAGGGGATCAGCCCCAGCATTTT. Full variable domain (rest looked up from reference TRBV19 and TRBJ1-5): DGGITQSPKYLFRKEGQNVTLSCEQNLNHDAMYWYRQDPGQGLRLIYYSQIVNDFQKGDIAEGYSVSREKKESFPLTVTSAQKNPTAFYLCASSMAPQGDQPQHFGDGTRLSIL.

The CDR3 reads CASSLSGQGWNGYTF. CDR3 in DNA: TGTGCCAGCAGTTTATCCGGGCAGGGGTGGAATGGCTACACCTTC. This rearrangement joins TRBV27 to TRBJ1-2; possibly TRBD1 for D (6 bases). V lost 0 bases and J lost 6, with 14 bases in between. CDR1 MNHEY and CDR2 SMNVEV come from the germline V gene (reference sequence). This CDR3 spans 15 amino acids.

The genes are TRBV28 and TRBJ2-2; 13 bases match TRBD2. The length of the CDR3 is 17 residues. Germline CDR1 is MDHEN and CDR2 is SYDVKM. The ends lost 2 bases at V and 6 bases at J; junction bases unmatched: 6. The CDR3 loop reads CASSLVVLAGGAGELFF. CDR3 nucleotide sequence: TGTGCCAGCAGTTTAGTTGTACTAGCGGGAGGGGCCGGGGAGCTGTTTTTT.